The rows below give T cell receptor beta chains drawn from one sample of a study of beta chain features in type 1 diabetes. Generated by immunoSEQ multiplex PCR, the TCRdb table keeps only in-frame clones and is missing some. The data contain 300,000 to 350,000 clones, 7% to 9% of them singletons. Sequenced: central memory CD4+ T cells from blood. The receptors here all came from a woman younger than 35 in good health. Each CDR3 is given without its conserved first and last residue. A D gene is named only where the DNA matches it firmly. Clone size is given for some rows only: seen once, a few or many times, or a class if the clone is expanded.

v_gene,j_gene,d_gene,abundance,CDR3aa
TRBV6-5,TRBJ2-7,NA,NA,ASSERGHYEQY
TRBV4-2,TRBJ2-3,TRBD2,NA,ASSQADPTSGTQY
TRBV11-2,TRBJ2-2,NA,few,ASSLRYAQAGTGELF
TRBV27,TRBJ2-7,TRBD2,NA,ASSFGLAGGSYEQY
TRBV5-1,TRBJ2-1,NA,NA,ASSLMGARDNEQF
TRBV14,TRBJ2-3,TRBD2,few,ASSQFGGSIDTQY
TRBV19,TRBJ1-4,NA,NA,ASRVTEKLF
TRBV5-4,TRBJ2-6,NA,few,ASSLPLSGANVLT
TRBV7-9,TRBJ2-2,NA,few,ASTKTRGTGELF
TRBV7-2,TRBJ2-7,NA,NA,ASSLVFRTYEQY
TRBV19,TRBJ2-2,TRBD2,NA,ASTGTSLTRGMTGELF
TRBV18,TRBJ2-1,NA,NA,ASSSEGQEQF
TRBV2,TRBJ2-2,NA,NA,ANTRVRTGELF
TRBV6-6,TRBJ1-5,TRBD1,few,ASSTTGALFQPQH
TRBV2,TRBJ2-3,NA,NA,ASSEASAGRGTDTQY
TRBV28,TRBJ1-2,NA,NA,ASSPPVNYGYT
TRBV28,TRBJ2-6,NA,many,ASSFGGESSGANVLT
TRBV21-1,TRBJ2-7,NA,medium-sized,ASERHRHYEQY
TRBV5-1,TRBJ2-3,TRBD2,NA,ASSPLAGDGDTQY
TRBV6-6,TRBJ2-1,NA,few,ASSPSGRSSYNEQF
TRBV7-2,TRBJ2-5,NA,few,ASSLGLTESETQY
TRBV4-2,TRBJ2-5,NA,many,ASSQVGALETQY
TRBV18,TRBJ2-3,TRBD2,many,ASSPRAGGTDTQY
TRBV29-1,TRBJ2-3,NA,NA,SVDGLGTDTQY
TRBV11-1,TRBJ2-5,NA,few,ASSPGLSQETQY
TRBV18,TRBJ2-1,TRBD1,few,ASSPPRGQGSVEQF
TRBV7-8,TRBJ2-1,NA,NA,ASSLVGGVNYNEQF
TRBV4-1,TRBJ2-2,NA,few,ASSHPRGANTGELF
TRBV7-3,TRBJ2-3,TRBD1,NA,ASRGLRQGCTDTQY
TRBV18,TRBJ2-1,NA,many,ASSPSNEQF
TRBV25-1,TRBJ2-1,NA,many,ASSDFVLNEQF
TRBV2,TRBJ2-1,TRBD2,few,ATRPSGSSYNEQF
TRBV7-2,TRBJ2-6,NA,NA,ASSSPGLWGANVLT
TRBV7-2,TRBJ1-2,NA,few,ASSLYMGFDYGYT
TRBV27,TRBJ2-3,TRBD2,many,ASSPRTSGKSDTQY
TRBV7-2,TRBJ2-2,NA,NA,ASSIGGTGELF
TRBV7-3,TRBJ2-2,NA,many,ASSPAGARGANTGELF
TRBV2,TRBJ2-2,NA,NA,ASSGRGTGELF
TRBV11-3,TRBJ2-3,NA,few,ASSLGGLRTDTQY
TRBV7-2,TRBJ2-7,TRBD2,few,ASSLGTSTSYEQY
TRBV4-3,TRBJ1-3,TRBD1,many,ASSQVRGTGTSSGNTIY
TRBV7-6,TRBJ2-3,NA,NA,ASSLGAGTTDTQY
TRBV7-2,TRBJ1-2,NA,few,ASSLAWTGYGYT
TRBV15,TRBJ1-5,NA,few,ATSRNPPAPQH
TRBV7-8,TRBJ2-3,NA,many,ASSLTNGILTDTQY
TRBV2,TRBJ1-4,NA,NA,ASIRETTNEKLF
TRBV6-1,TRBJ2-7,NA,few,ASSEIWRGRPEGYEQY
TRBV5-1,TRBJ2-1,NA,few,ASRPDGYNEQF
TRBV29-1,TRBJ2-7,TRBD2,few,SVEFQASGRNEQY
TRBV9,TRBJ1-2,NA,few,ASSAGGRRQMNYGYT
TRBV4-1,TRBJ1-2,NA,few,ASSLGHLLDYGYT